This T cell receptor (beta chain) emerged from a study of cytomegalovirus exposure and HLA in healthy donors. General study findings and limits: According to the study, around 160 TCR beta chains were cytomegalovirus-associated. Later, an analysis found that common viral pathogens appeared to be linked with several of the most significant clusters. Presence/absence analyses assumed roughly uniform sequencing depth across donors.

The CDR3 has 12 residues. V lost 0 bases and J lost 3, with 2 bases in between. Germline assignment: CDR1 SEHNR and CDR2 FQNEAQ (reference sequence). The PCR used 60 Vbeta and 13 Jbeta primers. Profiling relied on immunoSEQ multiplex PCR, and the TCRdb table lists in-frame clones only, not all of them. The sample includes some 130,000 clones, about 80% of them seen just once. Concerning this clone itself: As yet, its antigen is unknown.

The donors (healthy individuals) were bone marrow donors. This chain joins TRBV7-9 and TRBJ1-2; D call uncertain. Sequencing was done on a sample of PBMCs. This TCR derives from a human donor in good health. CDR3 amino acids: CASSLADYGYTF. The CDR3 DNA is TGTGCCAGCAGCTTAGCCGACTATGGCTACACCTTC.